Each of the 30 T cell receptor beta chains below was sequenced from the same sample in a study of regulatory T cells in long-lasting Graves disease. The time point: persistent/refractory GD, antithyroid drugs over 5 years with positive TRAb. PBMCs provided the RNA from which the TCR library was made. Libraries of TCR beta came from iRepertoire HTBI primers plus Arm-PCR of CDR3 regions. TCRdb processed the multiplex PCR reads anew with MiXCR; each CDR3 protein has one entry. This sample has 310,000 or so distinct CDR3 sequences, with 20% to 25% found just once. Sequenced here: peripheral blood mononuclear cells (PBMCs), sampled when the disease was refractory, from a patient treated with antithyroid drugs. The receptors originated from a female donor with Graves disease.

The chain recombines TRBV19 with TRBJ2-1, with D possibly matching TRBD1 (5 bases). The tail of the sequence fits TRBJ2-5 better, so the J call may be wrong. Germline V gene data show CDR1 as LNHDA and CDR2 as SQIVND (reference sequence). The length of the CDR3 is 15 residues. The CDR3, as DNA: TGTGCCAGTAGTCGGCAGGGCGAGTACCAAGAGACCCAGTACTTC. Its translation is CASSRQGEYQETQYF.

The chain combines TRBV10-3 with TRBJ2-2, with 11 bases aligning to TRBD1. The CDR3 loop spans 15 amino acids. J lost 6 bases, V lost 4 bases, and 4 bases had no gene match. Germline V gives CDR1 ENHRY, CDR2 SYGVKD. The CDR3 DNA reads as TGTGCCATCAGTGCCGGGACAGGGGGACCCGGGGAGCTGTTTTTT. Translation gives CAISAGTGGPGELFF.

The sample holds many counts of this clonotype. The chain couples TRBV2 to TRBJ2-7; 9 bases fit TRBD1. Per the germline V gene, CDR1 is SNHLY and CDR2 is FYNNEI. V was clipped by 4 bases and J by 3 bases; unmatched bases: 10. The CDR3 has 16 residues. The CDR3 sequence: CASSGFSGTGLYEQYF. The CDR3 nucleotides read TGTGCCAGCAGTGGCTTTTCCGGGACAGGGCTCTACGAGCAGTACTTC. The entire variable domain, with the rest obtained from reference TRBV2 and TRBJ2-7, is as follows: EPEVTQTPSHQVTQMGQEVILRCVPISNHLYFYWYRQILGQKVEFLVSFYNNEISEKSEIFDDQFSVERPDGSNFTLKIRSTKLEDSAMYFCASSGFSGTGLYEQYFGPGTRLTVT.

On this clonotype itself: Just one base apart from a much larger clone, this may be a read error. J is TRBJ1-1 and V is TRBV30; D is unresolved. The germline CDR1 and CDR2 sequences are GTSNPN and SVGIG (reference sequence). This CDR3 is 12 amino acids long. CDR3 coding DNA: TGTGCCTGGAGTTTGGGGAACACTGAAACTTTCTTT. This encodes CAWSLGNTETFF.

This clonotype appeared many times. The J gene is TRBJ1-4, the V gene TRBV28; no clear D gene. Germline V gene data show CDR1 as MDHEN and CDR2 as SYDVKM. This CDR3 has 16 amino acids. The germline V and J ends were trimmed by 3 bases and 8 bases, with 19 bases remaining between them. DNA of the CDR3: TGTGCCAGCAGTTTCGACCCCGATAATTTAGAAGAAAAACTGTTTTTT. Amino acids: CASSFDPDNLEEKLFF.

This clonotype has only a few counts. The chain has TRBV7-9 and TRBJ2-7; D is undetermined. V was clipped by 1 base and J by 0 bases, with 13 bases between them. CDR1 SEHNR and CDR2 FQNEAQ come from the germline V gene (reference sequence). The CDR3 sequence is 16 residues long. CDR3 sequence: CASSLGPQLLSYEQYF. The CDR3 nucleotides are TGTGCCAGCAGCTTAGGGCCTCAGCTCCTCTCCTACGAGCAGTACTTC.

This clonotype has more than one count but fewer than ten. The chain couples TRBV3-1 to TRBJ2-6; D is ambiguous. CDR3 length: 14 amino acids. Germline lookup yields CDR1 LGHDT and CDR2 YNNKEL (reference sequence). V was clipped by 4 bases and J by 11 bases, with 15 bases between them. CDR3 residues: CASSRLPAADVLTF. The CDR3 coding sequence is TGTGCCAGCAGCCGACTTCCCGCGGCGGACGTCCTGACTTTC.

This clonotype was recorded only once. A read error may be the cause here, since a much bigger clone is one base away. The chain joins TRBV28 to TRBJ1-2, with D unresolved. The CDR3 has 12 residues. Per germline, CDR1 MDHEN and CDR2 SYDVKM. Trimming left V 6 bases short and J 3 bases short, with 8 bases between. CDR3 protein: CASRPTDYGYTF. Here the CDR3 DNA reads TGTGCCAGCAGGCCCACTGACTATGGCTACACCTTC.

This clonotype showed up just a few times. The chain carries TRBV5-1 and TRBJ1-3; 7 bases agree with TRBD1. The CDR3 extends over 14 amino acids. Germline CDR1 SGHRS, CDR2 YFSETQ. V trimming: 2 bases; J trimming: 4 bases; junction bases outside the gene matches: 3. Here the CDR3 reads CASSLGTEGNTIYF. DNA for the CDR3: TGCGCCAGCAGCTTAGGGACAGAAGGAAACACCATATATTTT.

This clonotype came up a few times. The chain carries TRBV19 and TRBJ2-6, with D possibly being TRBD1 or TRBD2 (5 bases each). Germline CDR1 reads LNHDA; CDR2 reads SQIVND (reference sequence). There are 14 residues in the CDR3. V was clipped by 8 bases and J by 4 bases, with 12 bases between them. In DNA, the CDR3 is TGTGCCAGTTCAGAGGGGACCGGGGCCAACGTCCTGACTTTC. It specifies CASSEGTGANVLTF.

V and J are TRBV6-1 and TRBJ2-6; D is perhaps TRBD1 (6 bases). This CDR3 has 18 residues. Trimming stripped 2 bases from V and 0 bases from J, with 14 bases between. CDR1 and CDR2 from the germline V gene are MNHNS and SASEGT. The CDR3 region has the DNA TGTGCCAGCAGTGAAAGGGGGACACGTTCCTCTGGGGCCAACGTCCTGACTTTC. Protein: CASSERGTRSSGANVLTF.

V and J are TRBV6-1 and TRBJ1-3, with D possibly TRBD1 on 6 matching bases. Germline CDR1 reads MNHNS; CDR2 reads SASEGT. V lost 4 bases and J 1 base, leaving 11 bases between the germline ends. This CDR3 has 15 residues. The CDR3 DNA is TGTGCCAGCAGTGGACAGGAAAAGTCTGGAAACACCATATATTTT. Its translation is CASSGQEKSGNTIYF.

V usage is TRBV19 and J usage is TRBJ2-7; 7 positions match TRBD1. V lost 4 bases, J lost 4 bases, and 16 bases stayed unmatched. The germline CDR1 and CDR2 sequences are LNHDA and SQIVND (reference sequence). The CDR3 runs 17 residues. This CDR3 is CASSTILTGTATYEQYF. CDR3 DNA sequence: TGTGCCAGTAGTACAATTTTAACCGGGACAGCAACTTACGAGCAGTACTTC.

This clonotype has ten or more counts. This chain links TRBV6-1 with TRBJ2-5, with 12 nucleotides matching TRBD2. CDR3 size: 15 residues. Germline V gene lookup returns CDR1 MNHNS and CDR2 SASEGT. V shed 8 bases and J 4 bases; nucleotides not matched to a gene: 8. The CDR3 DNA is TGTGCCAGCGCAAGACGGACTAGCGGGATAGAGACCCAGTACTTC. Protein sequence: CASARRTSGIETQYF.

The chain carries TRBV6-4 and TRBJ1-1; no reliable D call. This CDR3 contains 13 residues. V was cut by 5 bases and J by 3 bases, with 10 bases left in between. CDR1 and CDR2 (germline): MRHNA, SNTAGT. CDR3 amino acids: CASSSEPYTEAFF. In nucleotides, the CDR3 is TGTGCCAGCAGTTCGGAGCCTTACACTGAAGCTTTCTTT.

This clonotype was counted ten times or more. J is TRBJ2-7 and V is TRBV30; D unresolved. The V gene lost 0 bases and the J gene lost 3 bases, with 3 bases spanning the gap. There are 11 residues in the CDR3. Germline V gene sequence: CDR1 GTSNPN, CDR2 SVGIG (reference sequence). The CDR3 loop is CAWSVGYEQYF. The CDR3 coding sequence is TGTGCCTGGAGTGTAGGCTACGAGCAGTACTTC.

DNA of the CDR3: TGTGCCAGCAGTCCCGACGTAGGGGCTAGGCAGTTCTTC. Encoded protein: CASSPDVGARQFF. This sequence joins TRBV27 and TRBJ2-1, with D maybe TRBD1 (5 bases). CDR1 and CDR2 (germline): MNHEY, SMNVEV (reference sequence). CDR3 size: 13 residues. The germline V and J ends were trimmed by 5 bases and 12 bases, with 17 bases remaining between them.

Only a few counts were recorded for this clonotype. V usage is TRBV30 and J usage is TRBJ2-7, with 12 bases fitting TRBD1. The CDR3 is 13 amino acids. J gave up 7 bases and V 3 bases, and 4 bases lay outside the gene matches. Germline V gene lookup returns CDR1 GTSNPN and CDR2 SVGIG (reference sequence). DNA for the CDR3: TGTGCCTGGAGCGGGACAGGGGGCCGAGAGCAGTACTTC. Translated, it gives CAWSGTGGREQYF.

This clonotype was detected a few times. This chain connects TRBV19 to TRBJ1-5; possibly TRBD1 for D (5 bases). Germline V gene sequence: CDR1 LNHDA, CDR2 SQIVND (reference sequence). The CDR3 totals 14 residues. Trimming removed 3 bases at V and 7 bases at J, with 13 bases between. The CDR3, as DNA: TGTGCCAGTAGTATTTTCTCCAGGGACCAGCCCCAGCATTTT. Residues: CASSIFSRDQPQHF.

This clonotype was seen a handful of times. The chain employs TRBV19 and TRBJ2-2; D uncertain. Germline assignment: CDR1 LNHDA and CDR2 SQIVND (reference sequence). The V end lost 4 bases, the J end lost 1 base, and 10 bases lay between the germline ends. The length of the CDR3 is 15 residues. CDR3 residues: CASSNPGKNTGELFF. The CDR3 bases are TGTGCCAGTAGTAACCCGGGCAAGAACACCGGGGAGCTGTTTTTT. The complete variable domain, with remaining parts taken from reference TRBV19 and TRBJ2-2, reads DGGITQSPKYLFRKEGQNVTLSCEQNLNHDAMYWYRQDPGQGLRLIYYSQIVNDFQKGDIAEGYSVSREKKESFPLTVTSAQKNPTAFYLCASSNPGKNTGELFFGEGSRLTVL.

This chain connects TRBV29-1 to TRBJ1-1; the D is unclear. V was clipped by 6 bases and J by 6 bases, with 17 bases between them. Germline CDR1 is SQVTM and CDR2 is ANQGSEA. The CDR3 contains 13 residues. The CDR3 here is CSVGPMADAEAFF. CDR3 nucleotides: TGCAGCGTGGGTCCGATGGCAGATGCTGAAGCTTTCTTT. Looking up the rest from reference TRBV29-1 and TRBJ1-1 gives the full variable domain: SAVISQKPSRDICQRGTSLTIQCQVDSQVTMMFWYRQQPGQSLTLIATANQGSEATYESGFVIDKFPISRPNLTFSTLTVSNMSPEDSSIYLCSVGPMADAEAFFGQGTRLTVV.

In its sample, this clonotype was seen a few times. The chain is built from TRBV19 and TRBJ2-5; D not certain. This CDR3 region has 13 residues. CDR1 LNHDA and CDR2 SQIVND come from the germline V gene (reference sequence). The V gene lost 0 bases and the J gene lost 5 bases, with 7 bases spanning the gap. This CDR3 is CASSIEGLETQYF. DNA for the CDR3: TGTGCCAGTAGTATAGAAGGGTTGGAGACCCAGTACTTC.

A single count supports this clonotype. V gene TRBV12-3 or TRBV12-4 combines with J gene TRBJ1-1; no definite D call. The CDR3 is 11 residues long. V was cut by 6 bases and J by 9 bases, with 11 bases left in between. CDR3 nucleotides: TGTGCCAGCAGACTAAAAGAACAAGCTTTCTTT. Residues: CASRLKEQAFF.

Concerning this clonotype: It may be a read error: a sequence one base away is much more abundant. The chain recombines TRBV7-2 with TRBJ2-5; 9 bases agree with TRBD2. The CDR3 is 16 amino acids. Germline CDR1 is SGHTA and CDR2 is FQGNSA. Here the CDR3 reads CASGFWREGKGETQYF. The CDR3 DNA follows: TGTGCCAGCGGCTTTTGGCGGGAGGGTAAGGGAGAGACCCAGTACTTC.

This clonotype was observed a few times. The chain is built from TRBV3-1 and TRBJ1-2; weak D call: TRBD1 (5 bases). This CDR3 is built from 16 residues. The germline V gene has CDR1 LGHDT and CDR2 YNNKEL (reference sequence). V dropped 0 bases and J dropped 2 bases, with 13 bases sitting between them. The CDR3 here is CASSQEGGTINYGYTF. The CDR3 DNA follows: TGTGCCAGCAGCCAAGAGGGGGGAACCATCAACTATGGCTACACCTTC.

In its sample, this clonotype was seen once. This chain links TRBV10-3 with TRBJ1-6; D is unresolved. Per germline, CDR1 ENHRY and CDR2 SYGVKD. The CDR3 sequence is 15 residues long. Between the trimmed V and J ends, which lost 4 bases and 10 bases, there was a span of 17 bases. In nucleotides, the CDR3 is TGTGCCATCAGTGGGGCTGAATGTTCCCTCTCACCCCTCCACTTT. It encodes CAISGAECSLSPLHF.

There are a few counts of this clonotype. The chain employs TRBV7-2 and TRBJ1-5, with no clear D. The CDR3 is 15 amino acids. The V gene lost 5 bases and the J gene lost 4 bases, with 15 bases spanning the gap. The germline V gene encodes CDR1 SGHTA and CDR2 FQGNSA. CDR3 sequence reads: CASSPSRRENQPQHF. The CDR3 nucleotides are TGTGCCAGCAGCCCAAGTCGGAGGGAAAATCAGCCCCAGCATTTT.

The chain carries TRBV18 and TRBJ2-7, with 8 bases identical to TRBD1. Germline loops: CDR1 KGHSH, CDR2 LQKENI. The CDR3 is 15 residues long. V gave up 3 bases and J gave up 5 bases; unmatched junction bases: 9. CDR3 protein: CASSPPGQGYNEQYF. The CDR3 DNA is TGTGCCAGCTCACCGCCCGGACAGGGATACAACGAGCAGTACTTC.

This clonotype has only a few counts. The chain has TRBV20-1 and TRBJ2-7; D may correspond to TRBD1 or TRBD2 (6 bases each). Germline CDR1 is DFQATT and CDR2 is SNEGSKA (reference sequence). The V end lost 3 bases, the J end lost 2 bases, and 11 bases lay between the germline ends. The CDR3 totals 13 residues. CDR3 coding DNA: TGCAGTGCTAGGGGGGCGGGACCCTACGAGCAGTACTTC. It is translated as CSARGAGPYEQYF.

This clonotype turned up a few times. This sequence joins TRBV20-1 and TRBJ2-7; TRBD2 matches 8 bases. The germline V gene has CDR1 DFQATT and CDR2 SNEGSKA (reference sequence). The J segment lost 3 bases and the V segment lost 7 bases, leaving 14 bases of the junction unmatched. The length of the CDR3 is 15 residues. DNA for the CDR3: TGCAGTGGTATGACCGAAGCCCTAGCGGGCTACGAGCAGTACTTC. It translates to CSGMTEALAGYEQYF.